This section outlines one TCR beta chain sequence together with its context. This record belongs to a study of early T cells in non-severe SARS-CoV-2 infection. Via MiXCR, TCRdb re-called the 5' RACE reads, giving one row per CDR3 protein. The data show 65,000 to 75,000 distinct CDR3 sequences, around 14% seen once. V was shortened by 3 bases and J by 1 base, with 13 bases between the two germline ends. The CDR3 is 16 amino acids. This rearrangement joins TRBV12-3 or TRBV12-4 to TRBJ2-4; TRBD1 or TRBD2 may be the D gene (6 bases each). Sequenced input: whole blood. The clonotype originates from an adult who was a healthcare worker with PCR-confirmed SARS-CoV-2 infection or an uninfected control (not recorded which). This CDR3 is CASSFGGQGAKNIQYF. In nucleotides, the CDR3 is TGTGCCAGCAGTTTTGGGGGGCAGGGGGCCAAAAACATTCAGTACTTC.